These 28 T cell receptor beta chains share one sample of origin, sequenced in a study of Ad26.COV2.S vaccination and SARS-CoV-2 variants. TCRdb's table, derived via immunoSEQ multiplex PCR, lists solely in-frame clones and lacks some. This table has roughly 390,000 clones, more than 85% appearing once. The treatment: around 19 received Ad26.COV2.S at low or high dose, single or two shots; about 5 received placebo; per-sample allocation not given. Following the first vaccine or placebo injection, samples were taken on day 63. This specimen consisted of peripheral blood, obtained in a trial of Ad26.COV2.S vaccine versus placebo. The receptors were gathered from a person between 18 and 65 years old who received the Ad26.COV2.S COVID-19 vaccine or a placebo.

This chain links TRBV6-5 with TRBJ2-5, with 11 bases lining up with TRBD2. CDR1 and CDR2 (germline): MNHEY, SVGAGI. The CDR3 has 13 residues. Unmatched junction bases numbered 5, after V lost 10 bases and J lost 4 bases. The CDR3 nucleotides read TGTGCCACTTTACTAGCGGGGGCAGAGACCCAGTACTTC. Its translation: CATLLAGAETQYF.

V and J are TRBV5-1 and TRBJ1-2; 8 nucleotides agree with TRBD1. Germline V lookup: CDR1 SGHRS, CDR2 YFSETQ. This CDR3 has 17 amino acids. The trim removed 2 bases at V and 6 bases at J, leaving 15 bases unmatched. The CDR3 protein is CASSFLTLLQGQDGYTF. In nucleotides, the CDR3 is TGCGCCAGCAGCTTTCTTACCCTATTACAGGGACAGGATGGCTACACCTTC.

The chain has TRBV5-1 and TRBJ2-7, with TRBD1 as a possible D gene (6 bases). The CDR3 runs 14 residues. Germline V CDR1 and CDR2: SGHRS, YFSETQ. V shed 0 bases and J shed 3 bases, with 10 bases lying between them. As DNA, the CDR3 is TGCGCCAGCAGCTTGGATGGGGGCTACTACGAGCAGTACTTC. Translated, it gives CASSLDGGYYEQYF.

The rearrangement uses TRBV14 and TRBJ1-1; D perhaps matches TRBD1 (6 bases). V lost 4 bases, J lost 6 bases, and 15 bases lay in between. The length of the CDR3 is 14 residues. Looked up from germline, CDR1 is SGHDN and CDR2 is FVKESK. CDR3 DNA sequence: TGTGCCAGCAGCCCGGACAGCAGAGTGGCTGAAGCTTTCTTT. Its protein product is CASSPDSRVAEAFF.

This chain links TRBV19 with TRBJ2-1; D remains unclear. Between the trimmed V and J ends, which lost 3 bases and 9 bases, there was a span of 9 bases. Germline V CDR1 and CDR2: LNHDA, SQIVND (reference sequence). CDR3 size: 12 residues. The CDR3 DNA is TGTGCCAGTAGTATCGGCCCCAGTGAGCAGTTCTTC. Its protein is CASSIGPSEQFF. Filled out from reference TRBV19 and TRBJ2-1, the complete variable domain reads DGGITQSPKYLFRKEGQNVTLSCEQNLNHDAMYWYRQDPGQGLRLIYYSQIVNDFQKGDIAEGYSVSREKKESFPLTVTSAQKNPTAFYLCASSIGPSEQFFGPGTRLTVL.

The chain couples TRBV5-8 to TRBJ1-5, with 9 nucleotides matching TRBD1. J was trimmed by 1 base and V by 2 bases; bases with no gene match: 1. Germline lookup yields CDR1 SGHTS and CDR2 YDEGEE. The CDR3 is made up of 15 amino acids. CDR3 in DNA: TGTGCCAGCAGCTTAGGGACAGGGAGCAATCAGCCCCAGCATTTT. Residues: CASSLGTGSNQPQHF.

V is TRBV13 and J is TRBJ1-2, with TRBD1 as a possible D gene (5 bases). Germline-derived CDR1 and CDR2 are PRHDT and FYEKMQ (reference sequence). CDR3 length: 14 residues. V was trimmed by 0 bases and J by 8 bases, leaving 13 bases between them. The CDR3 here is CASSLGSGLRGYTF. The CDR3 DNA reads as TGTGCCAGCAGCTTAGGATCAGGGTTGCGAGGCTACACCTTC.

The V and J genes are TRBV5-1 and TRBJ2-1, with D possibly matching TRBD2 (6 bases). Germline CDR1 and CDR2: SGHRS and YFSETQ. Deletions cut 1 base from V and 9 bases from J, with 14 bases between. The CDR3 runs to 14 residues. The DNA for the CDR3 is TGCGCCAGCAGCTTGTACGGGGGAGATAGTGAGCAGTTCTTC. Protein: CASSLYGGDSEQFF.

The V call is TRBV7-9, the J call TRBJ1-2; D gene unclear. Germline CDR1 is SEHNR and CDR2 is FQNEAQ (reference sequence). The CDR3 is 11 amino acids. Trimming pared 8 bases from V and 2 bases from J, leaving 6 bases between. This CDR3 is CASGSNYGYTF. CDR3 DNA sequence: TGTGCCAGCGGGTCAAACTATGGCTACACCTTC.

This sequence joins TRBV20-1 and TRBJ2-1, with a possible D match to TRBD2 (6 bases). Germline V gives CDR1 DFQATT, CDR2 SNEGSKA (reference sequence). V lost 4 bases, J lost 7 bases, and 8 bases lay in between. CDR3 length equals 11 residues. CDR3 sequence (DNA): TGCAGTGCTACGCGGGGTAATGAGCAGTTCTTC. As protein: CSATRGNEQFF.

The rearrangement links TRBV19 to TRBJ2-1; D gene unclear. Germline V gene sequence: CDR1 LNHDA, CDR2 SQIVND (reference sequence). Deletions cut 4 bases from V and 5 bases from J, with 9 bases between. The CDR3 extends over 13 amino acids. CDR3 protein: CASSKDVHNEQFF. As DNA, the CDR3 is TGTGCCAGTAGTAAAGACGTCCACAATGAGCAGTTCTTC.

The V call is TRBV5-1, the J call TRBJ2-5; 9 positions agree with TRBD2. Germline V lookup: CDR1 SGHRS, CDR2 YFSETQ. The CDR3 loop spans 15 amino acids. Germline trimming cut 2 bases from V and 2 bases from J; bases unmatched to any gene: 4. The CDR3 reads CASSFLAGQQETQYF. The CDR3 region has the DNA TGCGCCAGCAGCTTCCTAGCGGGGCAGCAAGAGACCCAGTACTTC.

The chain joins TRBV4-2 to TRBJ1-4; D remains ambiguous. With 1 base removed from V and 6 bases from J, the gap between germline ends came to 6 bases. The length of the CDR3 is 13 residues. Germline V lookup: CDR1 LGHNA, CDR2 YNFKEQ. CDR3 in amino acids: CASSQVRDEKLFF. For the CDR3, the DNA is TGTGCCAGCAGCCAAGTTAGGGATGAAAAACTGTTTTTT.

A note on this clone: A much more abundant neighbour one base away suggests this may be a read error. CDR3 sequence: CASSYSGGDTDTQYF. CDR3 DNA sequence: TGTGCCAGCAGCTATAGCGGGGGGGACACAGATACGCAGTATTTT. V and J are TRBV2 and TRBJ2-3; 11 bases align to TRBD2. V trimming: 6 bases; J trimming: 2 bases; junction bases outside the gene matches: 4. The CDR3 totals 15 residues. Looked up from germline, CDR1 is SNHLY and CDR2 is FYNNEI.

The chain uses TRBV7-9 and TRBJ2-1; 7 bases are a match to TRBD2. With V trimmed by 2 bases and J by 7 bases, 8 bases remained unmatched. Germline V gives CDR1 SEHNR, CDR2 FQNEAQ (reference sequence). The CDR3 runs to 15 residues. The CDR3 nucleotides are TGTGCCAGCAGCTTAACACTAGCGAAGGCTAATGAGCAGTTCTTC. Translated: CASSLTLAKANEQFF.

This clone showed up just once. The rearrangement links TRBV3-1 (or the pseudogene TRBV3-2) to TRBJ2-7; D perhaps matches TRBD2 (5 bases). Germline assignment: CDR1 LGHDT and CDR2 YNNKEL (reference sequence). Trimming took 0 bases from V and 0 from J, leaving 9 bases between them. CDR3 length equals 15 residues. The CDR3 here is CASSQDIEGSYEQYF. In nucleotides, the CDR3 is TGTGCCAGCAGCCAAGATATCGAGGGCTCCTACGAGCAGTACTTC.

The chain is built from TRBV5-6 and TRBJ1-2, with a tentative D call TRBD1 (5 bases). Germline V CDR1 and CDR2: SGHDT, YYEEEE. V was cut by 1 base and J by 6 bases, with 13 bases left in between. This CDR3 has 14 amino acids. CDR3 sequence: CASSLPGLGDGYTF. CDR3 DNA: TGTGCCAGCAGCTTGCCAGGGTTAGGGGATGGCTACACCTTC.

V usage is TRBV7-9 and J usage is TRBJ1-1; no reliable D call. Germline CDR1 and CDR2: SEHNR and FQNEAQ (reference sequence). The V end was cut by 5 bases, the J end by 0 bases, with 7 bases between. The CDR3 sequence is 13 residues long. CDR3 bases: TGTGCCAGCAGCCCTGAAATGAACACTGAAGCTTTCTTT. It yields the protein CASSPEMNTEAFF. Full variable domain (remainder filled in from reference TRBV7-9 and TRBJ1-1): DTGVSQNPRHKITKRGQNVTFRCDPISEHNRLYWYRQTLGQGPEFLTYFQNEAQLEKSRLLSDRFSAERPKGSFSTLEIQRTEQGDSAMYLCASSPEMNTEAFFGQGTRLTVV.

In this sample, this clone turned up once. This chain uses TRBV3-1 (or the pseudogene TRBV3-2) with TRBJ2-4; D is perhaps TRBD1 or TRBD2 (5 bases each). Trimming stripped 1 base from V and 6 bases from J, with 13 bases between. Germline CDR1 LGHDT, CDR2 YNNKEL (reference sequence). The CDR3 runs 15 residues. The CDR3 DNA reads TGTGCCAGCAGCCAAGGCCCGGGACGGCTAAACATTCAGTACTTC. Translated: CASSQGPGRLNIQYF.

The CDR3 sequence: CASSLGGSKTEAFF. CDR3 DNA: TGCGCCAGCAGCTTGGGAGGAAGTAAGACTGAAGCTTTCTTT. J is TRBJ1-1 and V is TRBV5-1; D remains unclear. The CDR3 extends over 14 amino acids. From germline, CDR1 is SGHRS and CDR2 YFSETQ. Trimming removed 0 bases at V and 5 bases at J, with 11 bases between. The full variable domain, with the rest looked up from reference TRBV5-1 and TRBJ1-1, is KAGVTQTPRYLIKTRGQQVTLSCSPISGHRSVSWYQQTPGQGLQFLFEYFSETQRNKGNFPGRFSGRQFSNSRSEMNVSTLELGDSALYLCASSLGGSKTEAFFGQGTRLTVV.

The J gene is TRBJ2-3, the V gene TRBV29-1; D is unresolved. The germline gives CDR1 SQVTM, CDR2 ANQGSEA. Trimming stripped 5 bases from V and 1 base from J, with 16 bases between. The CDR3 is 15 amino acids. CDR3 DNA: TGCAGCGTTAGAAAGTTGAGCACGGGCACAGATACGCAGTATTTT. Protein sequence: CSVRKLSTGTDTQYF.

This chain links TRBV5-4 with TRBJ2-7; 10 bases fit TRBD1. V lost 1 base to trimming and J lost 6 bases; unmatched junction nucleotides: 4. This CDR3 has 14 amino acids. Germline V gene data show CDR1 as SGHNT and CDR2 as YYREEE (reference sequence). CDR3 sequence: CASSLLGDRGEQYF. The CDR3 DNA is TGTGCCAGCAGCTTGCTGGGGGACAGGGGCGAGCAGTACTTC. The whole variable domain, filled in from reference TRBV5-4 and TRBJ2-7, reads ETGVTQSPTHLIKTRGQQVTLRCSSQSGHNTVSWYQQALGQGPQFIFQYYREEENGRGNFPPRFSGLQFPNYSSELNVNALELDDSALYLCASSLLGDRGEQYFGPGTRLTVT.

V is TRBV4-1 and J is TRBJ1-6; TRBD1 matches 10 bases. Germline CDR1 MGHRA, CDR2 YSYEKL. The CDR3 sequence is 15 residues long. The J segment lost 9 bases and the V segment lost 4 bases, leaving 6 bases of the junction unmatched. The CDR3 nucleotides are TGCGCCAGCAGCCCCGCTGGACAGGGGGGTTCACCCCTCCACTTT. This gives the protein CASSPAGQGGSPLHF.

The chain links TRBV30 to TRBJ1-5, with D tentatively TRBD1 (5 bases). CDR3 length: 12 amino acids. Germline-derived CDR1 and CDR2 are GTSNPN and SVGIG (reference sequence). V was cut by 0 bases and J by 5 bases, with 5 bases left in between. CDR3 amino acids: CAWSVGDQPQHF. Written as DNA, the CDR3 is TGTGCCTGGAGTGTGGGGGATCAGCCCCAGCATTTT.

The chain combines TRBV6-1 with TRBJ2-2; tentative D call: TRBD1 (5 bases). V shed 2 bases and J shed 2 bases, with 18 bases lying between them. The CDR3 is 18 amino acids. Germline V gene sequence: CDR1 MNHNS, CDR2 SASEGT. This CDR3 is CASSESGRARANTGELFF. In DNA, the CDR3 is TGTGCCAGCAGTGAATCTGGCCGCGCCAGGGCCAACACCGGGGAGCTGTTTTTT.

The chain is built from TRBV11-3 and TRBJ1-1; D is ambiguous. Trimming took off 0 bases at V and 7 bases at J, with 9 bases between the two ends. The germline V gene has CDR1 SGHNT and CDR2 YENEEA. The CDR3 length is 13 residues. The CDR3 coding sequence is TGTGCCAGCAGCTTAGAGCGGGGTGGTGAAGCTTTCTTT. Amino acids: CASSLERGGEAFF.

In DNA, the CDR3 is TGTGCCAGCAGTCCTATACAGGGAAGTTCACCCCTCCACTTT. It specifies CASSPIQGSSPLHF. This chain joins TRBV27 and TRBJ1-6, with D possibly being TRBD1 (6 bases). Trimming removed 5 bases at V and 9 bases at J, with 14 bases between. Germline-derived CDR1 and CDR2 are MNHEY and SMNVEV (reference sequence). The CDR3 covers 14 residues.

This chain connects TRBV6-6 to TRBJ1-3; no firm D call. This CDR3 comprises 11 residues. Looked up from germline, CDR1 is MNHNY and CDR2 is SVGAGI (reference sequence). V dropped 4 bases and J dropped 9 bases, with 7 bases sitting between them. DNA of the CDR3: TGTGCCAGCAGTTCGGTCCTCACCATATATTTT. As protein: CASSSVLTIYF.